Presented here are 8 T cell receptor beta chains from one specimen sequenced in a study of blood T cell repertoires in COVID-19. The assay was immunoSEQ multiplex PCR, and TCRdb's table has in-frame clones only and misses some. The data show 210,000 or so clones, more than 70% seen once. The sequencing input was peripheral blood. The receptors here all came from a woman aged 80 or over with active or convalescent COVID-19.

The chain combines TRBV28 with TRBJ1-2; 7 bases fit TRBD1. This CDR3 comprises 15 residues. V lost 4 bases to trimming and J lost 3 bases; unmatched junction nucleotides: 8. Germline assignment: CDR1 MDHEN and CDR2 SYDVKM. CDR3 residues: CASSSPTGIDYGYTF. The CDR3 DNA follows: TGTGCCAGCAGTTCCCCGACAGGGATCGACTATGGCTACACCTTC.

J is TRBJ2-7 and V is TRBV13; 7 nucleotides line up with TRBD1. The junction had 4 bases not matched to a gene; V was cut back by 2 bases and J by 0 bases. Germline-derived CDR1 and CDR2 are PRHDT and FYEKMQ (reference sequence). CDR3 length equals 15 residues. The chain's CDR3 is CASSLQGVSSYEQYF. Written as DNA, the CDR3 is TGTGCCAGCAGCTTACAGGGGGTTAGCTCCTACGAGCAGTACTTC. Supplemented by reference TRBV13 and TRBJ2-7, the full variable domain reads AAGVIQSPRHLIKEKRETATLKCYPIPRHDTVYWYQQGPGQDPQFLISFYEKMQSDKGSIPDRFSAQQFSDYHSELNMSSLELGDSALYFCASSLQGVSSYEQYFGPGTRLTVT.

The V call is TRBV12-1, the J call TRBJ1-1; the table's D gene call, TRBD1, was not cross checked with the DNA. TRBV12-1 is tagged as a pseudogene. The length of the CDR3 is 14 residues. The CDR3 DNA is TGTGCCAGCAGCTTTGCGCAGGGGTTTCCTGAAGCTTTCTTT. It specifies CASSFAQGFPEAFF.

V is TRBV9 and J is TRBJ2-2; D is perhaps TRBD1 (6 bases). Trimming took off 4 bases at V and 1 base at J, with 11 bases between the two ends. The CDR3 extends over 15 amino acids. Per the germline V gene, CDR1 is SGDLS and CDR2 is YYNGEE. The CDR3 loop is CASSHGDKNTGELFF. The CDR3 nucleotides read TGTGCCAGCAGCCATGGGGACAAGAACACCGGGGAGCTGTTTTTT.

This clone has more than one count but fewer than ten. V is TRBV2 and J is TRBJ2-3; the D gene is possibly TRBD1 (6 bases). Germline V CDR1 and CDR2: SNHLY, FYNNEI. There are 15 residues in the CDR3. V shed 1 base and J shed 2 bases, with 10 bases lying between them. The CDR3 sequence is CASSEGTVTTDTQYF. The CDR3 coding sequence is TGTGCCAGCAGTGAAGGGACAGTGACCACAGATACGCAGTATTTT.

The chain is built from TRBV5-1 and TRBJ1-2; D might be TRBD1 (6 bases). This CDR3 region has 15 residues. Trimming shortened V by 0 bases and J by 6 bases, and 15 bases separated the two germline ends. Per germline, CDR1 SGHRS and CDR2 YFSETQ. The CDR3 loop is CASSLAGRGADGYTF. The CDR3 coding sequence is TGCGCCAGCAGCTTGGCCGGACGGGGGGCAGATGGCTACACCTTC.

V and J are TRBV5-6 and TRBJ2-5, with 9 nucleotides matching TRBD1. V lost 4 bases to trimming and J lost 5 bases; unmatched junction nucleotides: 6. In germline, CDR1 is SGHDT, CDR2 YYEEEE. The CDR3 is 14 residues long. The DNA for the CDR3 is TGTGCCAGCAGCGACGGGACAGGGTTCGAGACCCAGTACTTC. It codes for CASSDGTGFETQYF.

The rearrangement joins TRBV24-1 to TRBJ2-3, with 8 bases identical to TRBD1. The CDR3 runs 17 residues. The germline V gene encodes CDR1 KGHDR and CDR2 SFDVKD. J was trimmed by 7 bases and V by 4 bases; bases with no gene match: 15. As DNA, the CDR3 is TGTGCCACCAGTGACCGCCACCAGGGGGCCCAAGGCTATACGCAGTATTTT. The encoded protein is CATSDRHQGAQGYTQYF.